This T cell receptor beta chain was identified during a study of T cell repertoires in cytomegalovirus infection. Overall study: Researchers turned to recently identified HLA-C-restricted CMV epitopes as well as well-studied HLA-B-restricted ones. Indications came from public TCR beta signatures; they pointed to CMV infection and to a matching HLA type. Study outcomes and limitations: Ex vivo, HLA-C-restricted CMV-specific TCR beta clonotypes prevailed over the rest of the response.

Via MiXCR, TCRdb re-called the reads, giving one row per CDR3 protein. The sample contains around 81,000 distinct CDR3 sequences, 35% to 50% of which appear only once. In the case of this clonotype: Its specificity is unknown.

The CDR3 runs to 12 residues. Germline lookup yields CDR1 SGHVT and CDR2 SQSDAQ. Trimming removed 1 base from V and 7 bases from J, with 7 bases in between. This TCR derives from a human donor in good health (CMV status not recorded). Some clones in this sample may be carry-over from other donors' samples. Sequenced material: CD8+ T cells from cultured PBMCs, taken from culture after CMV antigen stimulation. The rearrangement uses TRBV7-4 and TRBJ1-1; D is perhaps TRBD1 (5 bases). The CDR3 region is CASSLVGDEAFF. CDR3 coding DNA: TGTGCCAGCAGCTTAGTGGGGGATGAAGCTTTCTTT. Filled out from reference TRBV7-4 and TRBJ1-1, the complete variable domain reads GAGVSQSPRYKVAKRGRDVALRCDSISGHVTLYWYRQTLGQGSEVLTYSQSDAQRDKSGRPSGRFSAERPERSVSTLKIQRTEQGDSAVYLCASSLVGDEAFFGQGTRLTVV.